A selection of T cell receptor beta chains follows, all from one sample in a study of cytomegalovirus exposure and HLA in healthy donors. Profiled with immunoSEQ multiplex PCR; TCRdb holds only in-frame clones, not every one. The table shows about 140,000 clones, with approximately 71% occurring only once. The sample comprised PBMCs. These TCRs come from a man aged 18 to 29 in good health and CMV-seropositive. Both conserved end residues are part of each CDR3. A D gene is named only where the DNA matches it firmly. Clone size is shown for a subset of rows, as once, few, many or a class of expanded clone.

CDR3 length: 13; V gene: TRBV18; D gene: NA; clone size: NA; J gene: TRBJ1-1; CDR3 protein: CASSLAGDTEAFF; CDR3 DNA: TGTGCCAGCTCACTAGCCGGGGACACTGAAGCTTTCTTT
CDR3 length: 15; V gene: TRBV27; D gene: TRBD2; clone size: NA; J gene: TRBJ2-7; CDR3 protein: CASSPLAGGPNEQYF; CDR3 DNA: TGTGCCAGCAGTCCCCTAGCGGGAGGGCCAAACGAGCAGTACTTC
CDR3 length: 13; V gene: TRBV27; D gene: NA; clone size: NA; J gene: TRBJ2-7; CDR3 protein: CASSSKQGYEQYF; CDR3 DNA: TGTGCCAGCAGTTCCAAACAGGGCTACGAGCAGTACTTC
CDR3 length: 13; V gene: TRBV6-5; D gene: NA; clone size: NA; J gene: TRBJ1-2; CDR3 protein: CASSYGTGWGYTF; CDR3 DNA: TGTGCCAGCAGTTACGGTACAGGTTGGGGCTACACCTTC
CDR3 length: 14; V gene: TRBV28; D gene: TRBD1; clone size: few; J gene: TRBJ2-7; CDR3 protein: CASSSRDRGGEQYF; CDR3 DNA: TGTGCCAGCAGTTCCCGGGACAGGGGTGGAGAGCAGTACTTC
CDR3 length: 14; V gene: TRBV14; D gene: NA; clone size: once; J gene: TRBJ1-1; CDR3 protein: CASSSHGRGTEAFF; CDR3 DNA: TGTGCCAGCAGTTCACACGGGAGGGGCACTGAAGCTTTCTTT
CDR3 length: 14; V gene: TRBV7-6; D gene: TRBD2; clone size: few; J gene: TRBJ2-1; CDR3 protein: CASSLVLAGNEQFF; CDR3 DNA: TGTGCCAGCAGCTTAGTGTTAGCGGGGAATGAGCAGTTCTTC
CDR3 length: 17; V gene: TRBV5-1; D gene: TRBD1; clone size: NA; J gene: TRBJ1-1; CDR3 protein: CASSPTTGGWMTTEAFF; CDR3 DNA: TGCGCCAGCAGCCCAACGACAGGGGGCTGGATGACCACTGAAGCTTTCTTT
CDR3 length: 15; V gene: TRBV13; D gene: TRBD2; clone size: NA; J gene: TRBJ2-1; CDR3 protein: CASSPGLAGYNEQFF; CDR3 DNA: TGTGCCAGCAGCCCGGGACTAGCGGGCTACAATGAGCAGTTCTTC
CDR3 length: 14; V gene: TRBV7-9; D gene: NA; clone size: NA; J gene: TRBJ1-4; CDR3 protein: CASSSQGGVEKLFF; CDR3 DNA: TGTGCCAGCAGCTCTCAAGGGGGGGTTGAAAAACTGTTTTTT
CDR3 length: 15; V gene: TRBV27; D gene: TRBD2; clone size: few; J gene: TRBJ2-3; CDR3 protein: CASSVSSGSYLEQYF; CDR3 DNA: TGTGCCAGCAGTGTCTCTAGCGGGAGTTATCTGGAGCAGTATTTT
CDR3 length: 17; V gene: TRBV4-1; D gene: TRBD1; clone size: NA; J gene: TRBJ2-7; CDR3 protein: CASSQDRAADRAYEQYF; CDR3 DNA: TGCGCCAGCAGCCAAGATCGGGCGGCGGACAGGGCCTACGAGCAGTACTTC
CDR3 length: 17; V gene: TRBV2; D gene: TRBD2; clone size: NA; J gene: TRBJ2-3; CDR3 protein: CASRAVAGGPGFGTQYF; CDR3 DNA: TGTGCCAGCAGGGCGGTAGCGGGAGGGCCTGGTTTTGGTACGCAGTATTTT
CDR3 length: 13; V gene: TRBV5-6; D gene: NA; clone size: NA; J gene: TRBJ1-2; CDR3 protein: CASSLTQTYGYTF; CDR3 DNA: TGTGCCAGCAGCTTGACACAGACCTATGGCTACACCTTC
CDR3 length: 16; V gene: TRBV4-1; D gene: NA; clone size: NA; J gene: TRBJ2-5; CDR3 protein: CASSQGSAGSRETQYF; CDR3 DNA: TGCGCCAGCAGCCAAGGGAGCGCGGGGAGTCGAGAGACCCAGTACTTC
CDR3 length: 15; V gene: TRBV5-1; D gene: NA; clone size: NA; J gene: TRBJ2-3; CDR3 protein: CASRLSDTSTDTQYF; CDR3 DNA: TGCGCCAGCAGACTTTCCGACACTAGCACAGATACGCAGTATTTT
CDR3 length: 13; V gene: TRBV28; D gene: TRBD1; clone size: once; J gene: TRBJ1-2; CDR3 protein: CASSSGQIYGYTF; CDR3 DNA: TGTGCCAGCAGTTCGGGACAGATATATGGCTACACCTTC